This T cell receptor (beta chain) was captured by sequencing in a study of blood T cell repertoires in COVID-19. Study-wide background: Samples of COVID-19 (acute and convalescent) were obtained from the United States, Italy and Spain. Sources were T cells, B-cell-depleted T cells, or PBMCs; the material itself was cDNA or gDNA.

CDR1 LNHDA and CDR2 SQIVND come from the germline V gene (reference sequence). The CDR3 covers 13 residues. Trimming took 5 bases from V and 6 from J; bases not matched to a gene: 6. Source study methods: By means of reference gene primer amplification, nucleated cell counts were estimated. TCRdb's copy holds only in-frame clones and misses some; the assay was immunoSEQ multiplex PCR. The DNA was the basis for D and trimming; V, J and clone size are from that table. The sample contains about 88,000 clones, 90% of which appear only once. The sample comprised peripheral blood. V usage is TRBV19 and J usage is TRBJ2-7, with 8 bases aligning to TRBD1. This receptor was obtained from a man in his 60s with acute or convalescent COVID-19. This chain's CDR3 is CASSRQGTGEQYF. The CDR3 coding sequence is TGTGCCAGTAGTCGACAGGGGACGGGCGAGCAGTACTTC.